The 11 T cell receptor beta chains below were found in one sample sequenced in a study of cytomegalovirus exposure and HLA in healthy donors. PCR used 60 Vbeta primers and 13 Jbeta primers. The data were produced by immunoSEQ multiplex PCR, yet TCRdb's version contains in-frame clones alone and is incomplete. The sample records fewer than 85,000 clones, about 70% being singletons. Specimen: PBMCs. Every receptor here comes from a male donor in good health and CMV-seropositive.

The chain uses TRBV29-1 and TRBJ2-3; maybe TRBD1 (6 bases). The germline gives CDR1 SQVTM, CDR2 ANQGSEA. The CDR3 runs 12 residues. The V and J ends lost 7 bases and 1 base respectively, with 9 bases between them. CDR3 residues: CSGGGGTDTQYF. CDR3 nucleotide sequence: TGCAGCGGAGGGGGAGGCACAGATACGCAGTATTTT.

This chain uses TRBV7-9 with TRBJ2-1; 8 nucleotides agree with TRBD2. The CDR3 is made up of 17 amino acids. V was pared by 2 bases and J by 5 bases, with 11 bases of the junction left unmatched. The germline V gene encodes CDR1 SEHNR and CDR2 FQNEAQ (reference sequence). CDR3 loop: CASSLHGIAGHNNEQFF. CDR3 nucleotide sequence: TGTGCCAGCAGCTTACATGGGATAGCGGGACACAACAATGAGCAGTTCTTC. The entire variable domain, with the rest obtained from reference TRBV7-9 and TRBJ2-1, is as follows: DTGVSQNPRHKITKRGQNVTFRCDPISEHNRLYWYRQTLGQGPEFLTYFQNEAQLEKSRLLSDRFSAERPKGSFSTLEIQRTEQGDSAMYLCASSLHGIAGHNNEQFFGPGTRLTVL.

The chain links TRBV4-3 to TRBJ2-2; TRBD2 matches 13 bases. This CDR3 comprises 16 residues. Unmatched junction bases numbered 2, after V lost 1 base and J lost 6 bases. Germline V CDR1 and CDR2: LGHNA, YSLEER. The CDR3 loop is CASSQVGLAGAGELFF. The CDR3 region has the DNA TGCGCCAGCAGCCAAGTCGGACTAGCGGGGGCCGGGGAGCTGTTTTTT.

The chain links TRBV7-9 to TRBJ2-1, with D perhaps matching TRBD1 (7 bases). Trimming cost V 1 base and J 6 bases, with 10 bases left between them. The length of the CDR3 is 14 residues. Germline CDR1 and CDR2: SEHNR and FQNEAQ (reference sequence). The CDR3 protein is CASSLVEGANEQFF. The CDR3 DNA sequence: TGTGCCAGCAGCTTAGTGGAGGGGGCCAATGAGCAGTTCTTC.

The chain combines TRBV28 with TRBJ1-1, with no clear D. The CDR3 has 13 residues. V shed 2 bases and J shed 0 bases, with 4 bases lying between them. Per the germline V gene, CDR1 is MDHEN and CDR2 is SYDVKM. CDR3 in amino acids: CASSLQMNTEAFF. The CDR3 DNA sequence: TGTGCCAGCAGTTTACAGATGAACACTGAAGCTTTCTTT.

This clone was picked up a small number of times. The chain combines TRBV4-1 with TRBJ1-1; the D is unclear. CDR1 and CDR2 from the germline V gene are MGHRA and YSYEKL. V was cut by 1 base and J by 0 bases, with 9 bases left in between. This CDR3 has 15 residues. This chain's CDR3 is CASSQGRKLNTEAFF. The CDR3, as DNA: TGCGCCAGCAGCCAAGGGAGGAAATTGAACACTGAAGCTTTCTTT.

The chain employs TRBV28 and TRBJ1-2; no clear D gene. Germline assignment: CDR1 MDHEN and CDR2 SYDVKM. Trimming left V 4 bases short and J 7 bases short, with 4 bases between. The CDR3 length is 10 residues. The CDR3 loop reads CASSSSGYTF. CDR3 in DNA: TGTGCCAGCAGTTCGAGTGGCTACACCTTC.

The chain combines TRBV5-5 with TRBJ2-7, with unresolved D. V was pared by 0 bases and J by 6 bases, with 13 bases between. The germline V gene has CDR1 SGHKS and CDR2 YYEKEE (reference sequence). CDR3 length: 14 amino acids. Written as DNA, the CDR3 is TGTGCCAGCAGCTTGGCCTTTCAGGCTCGCGAGCAGTACTTC. Its protein product is CASSLAFQAREQYF.

This sequence joins TRBV14 and TRBJ2-1, with D maybe TRBD1 (5 bases). The germline V gene has CDR1 SGHDN and CDR2 FVKESK. CDR3 length: 16 amino acids. Trimming took off 3 bases at V and 0 bases at J, with 12 bases between the two ends. Here the CDR3 reads CASSQKQDLSYNEQFF. CDR3 coding DNA: TGTGCCAGCAGCCAGAAACAGGACCTCTCCTACAATGAGCAGTTCTTC. The full variable domain, rest sourced from reference TRBV14 and TRBJ2-1, is EAGVTQFPSHSVIEKGQTVTLRCDPISGHDNLYWYRRVMGKEIKFLLHFVKESKQDESGMPNNRFLAERTGGTYSTLKVQPAELEDSGVYFCASSQKQDLSYNEQFFGPGTRLTVL.

The chain couples TRBV11-2 to TRBJ2-1; D uncertain. V dropped 4 bases and J dropped 4 bases, with 11 bases sitting between them. The CDR3 runs 14 residues. The germline V gene encodes CDR1 SGHAT and CDR2 FQNNGV. The CDR3: CASSSSPGYNEQFF. The CDR3 coding sequence is TGTGCCAGCAGCTCCAGCCCAGGATACAATGAGCAGTTCTTC.

This sequence joins TRBV27 and TRBJ2-1, with 11 positions matching TRBD2. The junction had 5 bases not matched to a gene; V was cut back by 2 bases and J by 8 bases. Germline CDR1 reads MNHEY; CDR2 reads SMNVEV (reference sequence). The CDR3 runs 15 residues. The CDR3 loop is CASSLRLAGGYEQFF. DNA for the CDR3: TGTGCCAGCAGTTTACGGCTAGCGGGGGGCTATGAGCAGTTCTTC.